This is a list of T cell receptor beta chains from one sample in a study of T cells expressing NK-cell markers. After re-calling the 5' RACE reads, TCRdb lists one entry per CDR3 protein, DNA absent. The table counts about 450,000 distinct CDR3 sequences; 7.3% lies in the top ten. Sequenced input: blood T cells: a sorted CD56 or NKG2C T cell subset, CD4+ or CD8+ T cells, or bulk PBMC T cells (not recorded which). Receptors were obtained from a woman between 18 and 75 years old in good health. The CDR3 runs from the conserved cysteine through the conserved F or W.

CDR3aa	v_gene	j_gene
CATSDTGKNIQYF	TRBV24-1	TRBJ2-4
CASSRGGIGYGYTF	TRBV4-2	TRBJ1-2
CASGPGGGYTF	TRBV3-1	TRBJ1-2
CASSWPSSGTSGRSGTYNEQFF	TRBV5-1	TRBJ2-1
CASTLAGGTDTQYF	TRBV7-2	TRBJ2-3
CASSQFVAEAFF	TRBV12-3/TRBV12-4	TRBJ1-1
CASSQGRGETQYF	TRBV3-1	TRBJ2-5
CASSQTGAPNEQFF	TRBV6-2/TRBV6-3	TRBJ2-1
CATSDLGQYTF	TRBV24-1	TRBJ1-2
CASSPIGGLQETQYF	TRBV9	TRBJ2-5
CASSLGRQTLRGRGEKLFF	TRBV5-6	TRBJ1-4
CSMYGGRLTDTQYF	TRBV20-1	TRBJ2-3
CASSPRGGSNSPLHF	TRBV18	TRBJ1-6
CASSSSTNRHSTGELFF	TRBV5-1	TRBJ2-2
CSARAGQGLNTEAFF	TRBV20-1	TRBJ1-1
CSARETIYTDTQYF	TRBV20-1	TRBJ2-3
CASIDLTDNQETQYF	TRBV7-2	TRBJ2-5
CASSLTGENTEAFF	TRBV5-1	TRBJ1-1
CASSQGLAGVSYNEQFF	TRBV5-1	TRBJ2-1
CASSLQGNYEQYF	TRBV11-3	TRBJ2-7
CSASTGVGWRNQPQHF	TRBV20-1	TRBJ1-5
CASSVRDEPGELFF	TRBV9	TRBJ2-2
CSVVSHTEAFF	TRBV29-1	TRBJ1-1
CSGAQGESYGYTF	TRBV29-1	TRBJ1-2
CSAQTGTGKDYEQYF	TRBV20-1	TRBJ2-7
CASSIDLGQGASGYTF	TRBV19	TRBJ1-2
CASSPPGPGSYNEQFF	TRBV6-2/TRBV6-3	TRBJ2-1
CASSTILRRNEQFF	TRBV19	TRBJ2-1
CASSSTGHSYEQYF	TRBV19	TRBJ2-7
CASSFPGSNTGELFF	TRBV7-8	TRBJ2-2
CASSLDVGFDEQFF	TRBV7-2	TRBJ2-1
CASSLGGQVGYNEQFF	TRBV27	TRBJ2-1
CSARKFGRGSSYNEQFF	TRBV20-1	TRBJ2-1
CAWRVYRAQETQYF	TRBV30	TRBJ2-5
CASVSELAGLSNEQFF	TRBV2	TRBJ2-1
CASSRYAPGELFF	TRBV4-3	TRBJ2-2
CASSLFDTGELFF	TRBV7-3	TRBJ2-2